The following is a T cell receptor beta chain sequence with its context. As yet, its antigen is unknown. These data are taken from a study of cytomegalovirus exposure and HLA in healthy donors. Vbeta (60) and Jbeta (13) primers were used in the PCR. Assay used: immunoSEQ multiplex PCR; TCRdb lists only in-frame clones, some missing. The sample holds about 200,000 clones, 70% to 85% seen once. Study observations and caveats: As a later analysis showed, several of the most significant clusters appeared to be linked to common viral pathogens.

The CDR3 consists of 13 residues. Germline V CDR1 and CDR2: SGHNT, YYREEE (reference sequence). With 3 bases removed from V and 6 bases from J, the gap between germline ends came to 11 bases. Sequencing used PBMCs. The sequence came from a woman aged 25 to 39 in good health and CMV-seropositive. The V and J genes are TRBV5-4 and TRBJ2-3; no clear D. The CDR3 coding sequence is TGTGCCAGCAGCTCGTCGATTCGGGATACGCAGTATTTT. Its protein is CASSSSIRDTQYF.